This TCR beta chain appears in the sequencing data of a study of blood T cell repertoires in COVID-19. As for the study in general: The United States, Italy and Spain were the sources of the acute and convalescent COVID-19 samples.

This clone was picked up a small number of times. The V gene's germline CDR1 is MDHEN and CDR2 SYDVKM. Trimming shortened V by 3 bases and J by 0 bases, and 12 bases separated the two germline ends. The length of the CDR3 is 16 residues. Seattle's enrolled individuals joined amid active infection and were then monitored longitudinally. The repertoire was sequenced with immunoSEQ multiplex PCR; TCRdb's copy has only in-frame clones and lacks some. The table includes 250,000 to 350,000 clones, roughly nine tenths detected once. The source is a woman aged 25-40 years with COVID-19, enrolled during active disease. V gene TRBV28 combines with J gene TRBJ1-5; no definite D call. Source material: peripheral blood. The CDR3 sequence is CASSFRFGTSNQPQHF. The CDR3 DNA reads as TGTGCCAGCAGTTTTAGATTTGGTACTAGCAATCAGCCCCAGCATTTT.